This entry describes one T cell receptor beta chain. The data were obtained in a study of blood T cell repertoires in COVID-19. Study-level background: Specimens from acute and convalescent COVID-19 originated in the United States, Italy and Spain. The analysed material was cDNA or gDNA that came from T cells, B-cell-depleted T cells, or PBMCs.

Study processing details: The assay estimated nucleated cells by amplifying reference gene primers. Here immunoSEQ multiplex PCR was the method, and the copy in TCRdb shows in-frame clones only, minus some. Clone size and V and J calls were adopted from that table, with D and trimming inferred from the DNA. Of about 62,000 clones in the sample, approximately 86% were seen once. Sequences were obtained from peripheral blood. The TCR was taken from a man aged 65 to 85 with acute or convalescent COVID-19.

Here the CDR3 reads CASSQAGEAFF. The CDR3 nucleotides are TGTGCCAGTAGTCAGGCTGGAGAAGCTTTCTTT. The chain links TRBV19 to TRBJ1-1, with no clear D. The CDR3 consists of 11 residues. V lost 5 bases to trimming and J lost 8 bases, with 9 bases between them. Per germline, CDR1 LNHDA and CDR2 SQIVND (reference sequence).